The clone carrying this T cell receptor beta chain was detected once. Its antigen remains unknown. These data are taken from a study of shared clonotypes between healthy human individuals. Study in general: CD4 naive cells filled three plates per donor, CD4 memory three, CD8 naive two and CD8 memory one.

Study-wide results and caveats: Sharing of clonotypes among donors was expected to vary with sequencing depth.

The CDR3 loop spans 13 amino acids. The junction had 5 bases not matched to a gene; V was cut back by 8 bases and J by 4 bases. The germline gives CDR1 WSHSY, CDR2 SAAADI. An even split of each subset's genomic DNA across several immunoSEQ plates was performed. Clones were sequenced by immunoSEQ multiplex PCR, and TCRdb holds only the in-frame ones, with some missing. Of fewer than 1.4 million clones in the sample, 75% to 80% are singletons; the top ten hold around 0.6%. This clonotype originated in a young man in good health. Some clones in this sample may be carry-over from other donors' samples. The chain uses TRBV10-2 and TRBJ2-1, with 7 bases matching TRBD2. The sequenced material came from memory CD4+ T cells from PBMCs. Subset denoted: CD45RA-negative fraction. This CDR3 reads CASGRARYNEQFF. Written as DNA, the CDR3 is TGCGCCAGCGGGAGGGCTCGGTACAATGAGCAGTTCTTC.